This note documents a single T cell receptor beta chain sequence. The CDR3 length is 14 residues. Trimming took off 2 bases at V and 6 bases at J, with 12 bases between the two ends. Per germline, CDR1 SNHLY and CDR2 FYNNEI. The sample belongs to a study of human T cells and chemical hapten exposure. Each CDR3 protein gets one entry after TCRdb re-called the RACE reads with MiXCR. Here the sample spans tens of thousands of distinct CDR3 sequences, about 9.2% being singletons. Indicated time point: pre-sensitization, week 0. Treatment given: therapeutic diphenylcyclopropenone sensitization with weekly scalp DPC.

This chain uses TRBV2 with TRBJ2-3; D possibly corresponds to TRBD2 (6 bases). The TCR was taken from a woman aged 40 to 50 with alopecia areata. Some clones in this sample may be carry-over from other donors' samples. The sample in question was whole blood, obtained in connection with sensitization to the hapten diphenylcyclopropenone (DPC). The CDR3 loop reads CASSETGGSDTQYF. CDR3 DNA sequence: TGTGCCAGCAGTGAAACCGGGGGTAGCGATACGCAGTATTTT.